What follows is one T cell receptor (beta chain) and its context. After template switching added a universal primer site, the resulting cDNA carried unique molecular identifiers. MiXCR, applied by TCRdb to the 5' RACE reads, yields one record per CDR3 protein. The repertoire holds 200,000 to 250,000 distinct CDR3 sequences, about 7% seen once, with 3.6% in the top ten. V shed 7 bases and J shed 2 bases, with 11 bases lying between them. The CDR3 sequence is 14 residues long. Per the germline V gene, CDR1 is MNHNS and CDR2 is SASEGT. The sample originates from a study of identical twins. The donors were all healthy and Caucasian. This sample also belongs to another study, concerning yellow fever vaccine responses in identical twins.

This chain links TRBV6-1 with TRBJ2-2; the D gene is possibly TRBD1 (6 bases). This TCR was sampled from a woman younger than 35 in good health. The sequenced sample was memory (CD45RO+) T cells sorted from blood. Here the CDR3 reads CASIRTANTGELFF. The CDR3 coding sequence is TGTGCCAGCATCCGGACAGCAAACACCGGGGAGCTGTTTTTT.